Shown below are 29 T cell receptor beta chains from a single sample sequenced in a study of T-cell memory formation after mild COVID-19. TCRdb called the 5' RACE reads again in MiXCR, with one record for every CDR3 protein. The table lists 150,000 to 200,000 distinct CDR3 sequences, about 9.9% of them singletons. Sequencing was performed on PBMCs or a T cell subset sorted from them (not recorded which). These receptors all stem from a man younger than 35 who had mild COVID-19 (a few samples of this study predate the infection). Cell type and time point are not known.

The chain couples TRBV4-1 to TRBJ2-4; maybe TRBD2 (6 bases). This CDR3 contains 14 residues. The V end was cut by 0 bases, the J end by 9 bases, with 12 bases between. In germline, CDR1 is MGHRA, CDR2 YSYEKL. CDR3 residues: CASSQDREYGIQYF. In DNA form, the CDR3 reads TGCGCCAGCAGCCAAGATCGGGAGTACGGCATTCAGTACTTC.

This clonotype was seen many times. The chain is built from TRBV21-1 and TRBJ1-2; the table's D call, TRBD1, was not checked against the DNA. TRBV21-1 is given as a pseudogene. This CDR3 region has 14 residues. The CDR3 loop reads CARHRDTYLYGYTF. Here the CDR3 DNA reads TGTGCCAGACACCGGGACACCTACCTGTATGGCTACACCTTC.

J is TRBJ1-1 and V is TRBV4-2; 8 nucleotides agree with TRBD1. CDR1 is LGHNA, CDR2 YNFKEQ, per germline. V trimming: 5 bases; J trimming: 11 bases; junction bases outside the gene matches: 7. The CDR3 has 12 residues. The CDR3 DNA follows: TGTGCCAGCAGCGACAGGGGATTTAGGGCTTTCTTT. Its protein product is CASSDRGFRAFF.

Only a few counts were recorded for this clonotype. The chain has TRBV20-1 and TRBJ1-6; D remains ambiguous. V was pared by 5 bases and J by 3 bases, with 11 bases between. The CDR3 totals 14 residues. Germline V gene data show CDR1 as DFQATT and CDR2 as SNEGSKA (reference sequence). CDR3 protein: CSAHMGGYNSPLHF. The CDR3 DNA reads TGCAGTGCTCATATGGGAGGCTATAATTCACCCCTCCACTTT.

In this sample, this clonotype turned up many times. This rearrangement joins TRBV7-2 to TRBJ2-1, with 12 bases that match TRBD2. The CDR3 contains 17 residues. The junction had 10 bases not matched to a gene; V was cut back by 2 bases and J by 8 bases. Germline V gene lookup returns CDR1 SGHTA and CDR2 FQGNSA. CDR3 nucleotide sequence: TGTGCCAGCAGCTTATCAGTTCTAGCGGGGGGGCGCGATGAGCAGTTCTTC. Protein product: CASSLSVLAGGRDEQFF.

There are many counts of this clonotype. V gene TRBV10-3 combines with J gene TRBJ2-5; 10 nucleotides agree with TRBD2. CDR3 size: 13 residues. Germline V CDR1 and CDR2: ENHRY, SYGVKD. The junction had 1 base not matched to a gene; V was cut back by 5 bases and J by 4 bases. CDR3 in DNA: TGTGCCATCAGTCGACTAGCGGGAGAGACCCAGTACTTC. Protein: CAISRLAGETQYF.

This clonotype turned up a few times. The V gene is TRBV5-1, the J gene TRBJ2-2; D is undetermined. The length of the CDR3 is 14 residues. With 4 bases removed from V and 4 bases from J, the gap between germline ends came to 11 bases. CDR1 is SGHRS and CDR2 is YFSETQ in the germline V gene. CDR3 amino acids: CASSRYDRTGELFF. CDR3 in DNA: TGCGCCAGCAGCCGCTATGACCGCACCGGGGAGCTGTTTTTT.

The genes are TRBV10-3 and TRBJ2-3, with 9 positions matching TRBD1. Per the germline V gene, CDR1 is ENHRY and CDR2 is SYGVKD. V lost 6 bases and J lost 0; bases outside the gene matches: 10. The CDR3 runs 17 residues. CDR3 in amino acids: CAIRPGQGLGSTDTQYF. The CDR3 nucleotides read TGTGCCATCAGGCCGGGACAGGGCTTAGGGAGCACAGATACGCAGTATTTT.

There are many counts of this clonotype. The chain is built from TRBV7-2 and TRBJ1-2, with D maybe TRBD1 (6 bases). The CDR3 sequence is 13 residues long. Per germline, CDR1 SGHTA and CDR2 FQGNSA. V was cut by 5 bases and J by 4 bases, with 11 bases left in between. In DNA, the CDR3 is TGTGCCAGCAGCCCCCAGACAGGCTATGGCTACACCTTC. Residues: CASSPQTGYGYTF.

The rearrangement joins TRBV5-5 to TRBJ2-3; D is possibly TRBD1 (7 bases). CDR1 is SGHKS, CDR2 YYEKEE, per germline (reference sequence). The CDR3 runs to 13 residues. Trimming took off 7 bases at V and 1 base at J, with 10 bases between the two ends. The CDR3 DNA reads TGTGCCAGCGACAGGGAGGGCACAGATACGCAGTATTTT. It encodes CASDREGTDTQYF. Based on the CDR3 plus reference TRBV5-5 and TRBJ2-3, the full variable domain is DAGVTQSPTHLIKTRGQQVTLRCSPISGHKSVSWYQQVLGQGPQFIFQYYEKEERGRGNFPDRFSARQFPNYSSELNVNALLLGDSALYLCASDREGTDTQYFGPGTRLTVL.

In its sample, this clonotype was seen a few times. The chain has TRBV7-2 and TRBJ1-4, with 7 bases identical to TRBD1. J gave up 6 bases and V 5 bases, and 6 bases lay outside the gene matches. This CDR3 is 14 amino acids long. From germline, CDR1 is SGHTA and CDR2 FQGNSA. The CDR3 coding sequence is TGTGCCAGCAGCAAAACAGGGGATTATGAAAAACTGTTTTTT. Its protein is CASSKTGDYEKLFF. Full variable domain (rest looked up from reference TRBV7-2 and TRBJ1-4): GAGVSQSPSNKVTEKGKDVELRCDPISGHTALYWYRQSLGQGLEFLIYFQGNSAPDKSGLPSDRFSAERTGGSVSTLTIQRTQQEDSAVYLCASSKTGDYEKLFFGSGTQLSVL.

V is TRBV5-1 and J is TRBJ2-3, with D perhaps TRBD1 (5 bases). The germline V gene encodes CDR1 SGHRS and CDR2 YFSETQ. V was pared by 4 bases and J by 0 bases, with 12 bases between. The CDR3 runs to 15 residues. DNA of the CDR3: TGCGCCAGCAGCCTGACAGTGGGGAGCACAGATACGCAGTATTTT. The encoded protein is CASSLTVGSTDTQYF.

This CDR3 reads CASSVAGFEETQYF. In DNA form, the CDR3 reads TGTGCCAGCAGCGTAGCGGGGTTCGAAGAGACCCAGTACTTC. This sequence joins TRBV9 and TRBJ2-5; tentative D call: TRBD2 (5 bases). Trimming pared 0 bases from V and 3 bases from J, leaving 9 bases between. CDR1 is SGDLS, CDR2 YYNGEE, per germline. The CDR3 contains 14 residues.

This clonotype turned up a few times. This chain links TRBV19 with TRBJ2-7, with D perhaps matching TRBD1 (5 bases). The germline V gene has CDR1 LNHDA and CDR2 SQIVND (reference sequence). V gave up 3 bases and J gave up 3 bases, with 15 bases separating them. The CDR3 totals 15 residues. Here the CDR3 DNA reads TGTGCCAGTAGTATTGACGTACAGGCGATCTACGAGCAGTACTTC. It codes for CASSIDVQAIYEQYF.

At least ten counts were recorded for this clonotype. The chain recombines TRBV11-2 with TRBJ1-1; D is uncertain. Germline lookup yields CDR1 SGHAT and CDR2 FQNNGV. The CDR3 loop spans 16 amino acids. Trimming pared 0 bases from V and 0 bases from J, leaving 11 bases between. CDR3 bases: TGTGCCAGCAGCTTAGAGTTTGGAAAAATGAACACTGAAGCTTTCTTT. Its protein product is CASSLEFGKMNTEAFF.

In this sample, this clonotype turned up a few times. V usage is TRBV6-5 and J usage is TRBJ2-3; 10 nucleotides align to TRBD2. With 0 bases clipped from V and 5 bases from J, the junction kept 8 bases outside the gene matches. The V gene's germline CDR1 is MNHEY and CDR2 SVGAGI. The CDR3 has 17 residues. CDR3 protein: CASSYSTSGVPGDTQYF. CDR3 bases: TGTGCCAGCAGTTACTCAACTAGCGGGGTGCCCGGAGATACGCAGTATTTT.

This clonotype was observed at least ten times. V is TRBV5-1 and J is TRBJ2-2, with D perhaps TRBD1 (5 bases). V lost 1 base, J lost 3 bases, and 10 bases lay in between. The CDR3 has 15 amino acids. Germline lookup yields CDR1 SGHRS and CDR2 YFSETQ. DNA of the CDR3: TGCGCCAGCAGCTTGCAGGGCGCCGACACCGGGGAGCTGTTTTTT. This gives the protein CASSLQGADTGELFF.

The chain has TRBV29-1 and TRBJ1-1; no reliable D call. The CDR3 runs 12 residues. V shed 3 bases and J shed 1 base, with 6 bases lying between them. Per germline, CDR1 SQVTM and CDR2 ANQGSEA. CDR3 DNA sequence: TGCAGCGTTGAGACCGCGAACACTGAAGCTTTCTTT. Translation gives CSVETANTEAFF.

This chain uses TRBV5-6 with TRBJ2-7; tentative D call: TRBD1 (6 bases). The V gene lost 3 bases and the J gene lost 1 base, with 8 bases spanning the gap. This CDR3 comprises 13 residues. In germline, CDR1 is SGHDT, CDR2 YYEEEE. For the CDR3, the DNA is TGTGCCAGCAGCTACGACAGGTCCTACGAGCAGTACGTC. Residues: CASSYDRSYEQYV.

This chain joins TRBV6-2 or TRBV6-3 and TRBJ2-5, with 7 bases identical to TRBD2. CDR1 and CDR2 (germline): MNHEY, SVGEGT. The CDR3 runs 17 residues. V lost 7 bases to trimming and J lost 3 bases; unmatched junction nucleotides: 17. The CDR3 here is CASMDELIAGSKETQYF. CDR3 sequence (DNA): TGTGCCAGCATGGATGAGTTGATAGCGGGTAGTAAAGAGACCCAGTACTTC.

There are many counts of this clonotype. The chain's CDR3 is CASSLGGVQPQHF. CDR3 nucleotide sequence: TGTGCCAGCAGCTTAGGAGGGGTTCAGCCCCAGCATTTT. This chain links TRBV7-9 with TRBJ1-5; possibly TRBD1 for D (5 bases). Trimming pared 1 base from V and 6 bases from J, leaving 7 bases between. Germline V gene sequence: CDR1 SEHNR, CDR2 FQNEAQ (reference sequence). The CDR3 consists of 13 residues.

This clonotype was found many times. The CDR3: CASSLLLTSGGAGEQFF. The CDR3 DNA reads as TGCGCCAGCAGCCTGTTACTGACTAGCGGGGGGGCCGGGGAGCAGTTCTTC. This chain links TRBV5-1 with TRBJ2-1; TRBD2 aligns across 14 bases. There are 17 residues in the CDR3. The V and J ends lost 4 bases and 10 bases, in that order; junction bases with no gene match: 13. Germline loops: CDR1 SGHRS, CDR2 YFSETQ.

In this sample, this clonotype turned up a few times. The CDR3 sequence is CASSLSLGETQYF. CDR3 sequence (DNA): TGTGCCAGCAGCTTATCCCTGGGAGAGACCCAGTACTTC. The chain employs TRBV7-9 and TRBJ2-5, with D uncertain. The germline V gene has CDR1 SEHNR and CDR2 FQNEAQ (reference sequence). This CDR3 has 13 amino acids. Between the trimmed V and J ends, which lost 2 bases and 4 bases, there was a span of 8 bases. The full variable domain, in which reference TRBV7-9 and TRBJ2-5 provide the parts outside the CDR3, is DTGVSQNPRHKITKRGQNVTFRCDPISEHNRLYWYRQTLGQGPEFLTYFQNEAQLEKSRLLSDRFSAERPKGSFSTLEIQRTEQGDSAMYLCASSLSLGETQYFGPGTRLLVL.

The V and J genes are TRBV24-1 and TRBJ2-3; 13 bases line up with TRBD2. CDR1 and CDR2 from the germline V gene are KGHDR and SFDVKD. V lost 0 bases, J lost 6 bases, and 2 bases stayed unmatched. CDR3 length: 16 amino acids. In DNA form, the CDR3 reads TGTGCCACCAGTGATTTGGGACTAGCGGGGGCGGATACGCAGTATTTT. Translating it yields CATSDLGLAGADTQYF.

In its sample, this clonotype was seen a few times. V usage is TRBV5-1 and J usage is TRBJ2-2, with TRBD1 identical over 9 bases. This CDR3 contains 15 residues. From germline, CDR1 is SGHRS and CDR2 YFSETQ. Trimming cost V 4 bases and J 3 bases; bases outside gene matches: 4. Here the CDR3 reads CASSAYRGHTGELFF. In DNA, the CDR3 is TGCGCCAGCAGCGCATACAGGGGGCACACCGGGGAGCTGTTTTTT.

This clonotype showed up just a few times. The J gene is TRBJ1-6, the V gene TRBV6-5; TRBD1 matches at 10 bases. With 6 bases clipped from V and 8 bases from J, the junction kept 4 bases outside the gene matches. The germline V gene has CDR1 MNHEY and CDR2 SVGAGI. This CDR3 region has 14 residues. The CDR3 region has the DNA TGTGCCAGCAGCCGGACAGGGGGAGATTCACCCCTCCACTTT. The encoded protein is CASSRTGGDSPLHF.

This clonotype showed up just a few times. J is TRBJ1-6 and V is TRBV18; 7 positions match TRBD1. Germline V gene sequence: CDR1 KGHSH, CDR2 LQKENI. V shed 3 bases and J 9 bases; nucleotides not matched to a gene: 11. The CDR3 totals 16 residues. CDR3 sequence reads: CASSPTGAGGRSPLHF. DNA for the CDR3: TGTGCCAGCTCACCTACGGGGGCAGGGGGTCGTTCACCCCTCCACTTT.

This clonotype has a handful of counts. This chain joins TRBV6-2 or TRBV6-3 and TRBJ2-7; D uncertain. Trimming took 8 bases from V and 3 from J, leaving 8 bases between them. Germline CDR1 MNHEY, CDR2 SVGEGT. The length of the CDR3 is 11 residues. The CDR3 sequence: CASGMGYEQYF. CDR3 DNA: TGTGCCAGCGGGATGGGCTACGAGCAGTACTTC.

This clonotype showed up just a few times. The chain employs TRBV6-6 and TRBJ2-3; the match to TRBD1 covers 8 bases. Per germline, CDR1 MNHNY and CDR2 SVGAGI (reference sequence). The CDR3 totals 15 residues. Losses at the gene ends were 4 bases for V and 0 bases for J; bases not matched to a gene: 3. CDR3 nucleotides: TGTGCCAGCAGTTCGACAGGGGTTAGCACAGATACGCAGTATTTT. Translation: CASSSTGVSTDTQYF.